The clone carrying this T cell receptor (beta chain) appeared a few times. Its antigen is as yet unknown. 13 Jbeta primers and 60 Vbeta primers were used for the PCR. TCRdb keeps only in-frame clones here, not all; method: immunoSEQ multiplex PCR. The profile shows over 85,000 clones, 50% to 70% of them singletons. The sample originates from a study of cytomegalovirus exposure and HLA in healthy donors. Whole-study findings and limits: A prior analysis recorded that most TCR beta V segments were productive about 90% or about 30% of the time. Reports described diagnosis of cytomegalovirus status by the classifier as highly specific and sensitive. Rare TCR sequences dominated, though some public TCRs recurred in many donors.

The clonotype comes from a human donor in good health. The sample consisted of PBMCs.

This chain's CDR3 is CASSSPSGTYNEQFF. The CDR3 region has the DNA TGTGCCAGCAGCTCCCCTAGCGGGACATACAATGAGCAGTTCTTC. This chain connects TRBV7-9 to TRBJ2-1; 9 positions match TRBD2. The CDR3 runs to 15 residues. The germline V gene has CDR1 SEHNR and CDR2 FQNEAQ (reference sequence). V trimming: 4 bases; J trimming: 4 bases; junction bases outside the gene matches: 5.